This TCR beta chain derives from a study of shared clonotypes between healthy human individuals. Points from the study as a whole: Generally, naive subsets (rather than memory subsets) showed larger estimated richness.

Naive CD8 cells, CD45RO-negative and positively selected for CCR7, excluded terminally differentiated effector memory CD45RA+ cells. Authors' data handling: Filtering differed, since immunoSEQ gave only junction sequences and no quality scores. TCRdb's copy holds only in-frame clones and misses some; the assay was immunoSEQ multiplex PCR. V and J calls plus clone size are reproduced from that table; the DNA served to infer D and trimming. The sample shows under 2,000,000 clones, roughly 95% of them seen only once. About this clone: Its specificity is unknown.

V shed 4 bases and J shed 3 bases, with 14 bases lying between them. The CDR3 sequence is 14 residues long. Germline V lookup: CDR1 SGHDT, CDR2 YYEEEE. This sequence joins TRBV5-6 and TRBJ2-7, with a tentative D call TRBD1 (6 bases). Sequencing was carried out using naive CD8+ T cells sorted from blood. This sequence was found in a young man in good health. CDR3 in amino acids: CASSLQGQFYEQYF. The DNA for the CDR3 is TGTGCCAGCAGCCTCCAGGGGCAGTTCTACGAGCAGTACTTC.